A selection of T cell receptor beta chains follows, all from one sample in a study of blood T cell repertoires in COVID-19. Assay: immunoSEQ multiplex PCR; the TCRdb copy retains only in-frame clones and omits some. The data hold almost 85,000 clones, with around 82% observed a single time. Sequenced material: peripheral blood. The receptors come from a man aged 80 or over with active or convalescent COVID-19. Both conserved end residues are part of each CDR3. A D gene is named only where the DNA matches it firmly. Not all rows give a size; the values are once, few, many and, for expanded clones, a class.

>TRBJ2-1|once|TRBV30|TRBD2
CAWRPTVRLALFF
TGTGCCTGGAGGCCCACCGTGAGACTAGCGTTGTTCTTC
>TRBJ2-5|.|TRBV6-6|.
CASSSRGQQETQYF
TGTGCCAGCAGTTCACGAGGACAGCAAGAGACCCAGTACTTC
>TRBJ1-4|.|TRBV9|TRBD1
CASSSMGQGVEKLFF
TGTGCCAGCAGCTCCATGGGACAGGGGGTTGAAAAACTGTTTTTT
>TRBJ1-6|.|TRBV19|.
CASSLAAGNNSPLHF
TGTGCCAGTAGTCTCGCGGCCGGCAATAATTCACCCCTCCACTTT
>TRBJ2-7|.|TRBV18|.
CASSRTGQLYEQYF
TGTGCCAGCTCACGGACGGGACAACTCTACGAGCAGTACTTC
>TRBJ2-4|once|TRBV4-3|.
CASSLVGGAKNIQYF
TGCGCCAGCAGCCTGGTGGGGGGAGCCAAAAACATTCAGTACTTC
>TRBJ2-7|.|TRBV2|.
CASSPDKSYYEQYF
TGTGCCAGCAGCCCAGACAAGAGTTACTACGAGCAGTACTTC
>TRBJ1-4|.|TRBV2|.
CASMPLSVNEKLFF
TGTGCCAGCATGCCGCTGTCGGTTAATGAAAAACTGTTTTTT
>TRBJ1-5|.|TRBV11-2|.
CASSLGQGLWQPQHF
TGTGCCAGCAGCTTAGGGCAGGGTCTTTGGCAGCCCCAGCATTTT
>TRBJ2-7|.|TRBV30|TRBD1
CAWRGDRVTHEQYF
TGTGCCTGGAGGGGGGACAGGGTGACCCACGAGCAGTACTTC
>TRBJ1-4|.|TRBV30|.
CAWSGKGASNEKLFF
TGTGCCTGGAGTGGGAAAGGGGCATCTAATGAAAAACTGTTTTTT
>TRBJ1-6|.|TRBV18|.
CASSPRQSSYNSPLHF
TGTGCCAGCTCACCACGACAGAGCTCCTATAATTCACCCCTCCACTTT
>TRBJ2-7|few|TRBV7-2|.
CASSLDEYEQYF
TGTGCCAGCAGCTTAGATGAGTACGAGCAGTACTTC
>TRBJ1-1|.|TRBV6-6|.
CASSQKWGPDPRLNTEAFF
TGTGCCAGCAGTCAAAAATGGGGGCCCGATCCACGATTGAACACTGAAGCTTTCTTT
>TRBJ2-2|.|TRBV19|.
CASTPPQAGDTGELFF
TGTGCCAGTACCCCTCCCCAGGCCGGGGACACCGGGGAGCTGTTTTTT
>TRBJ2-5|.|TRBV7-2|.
CASRRTFQETQYF
TGTGCCTCAAGGAGAACTTTCCAAGAGACCCAGTACTTC
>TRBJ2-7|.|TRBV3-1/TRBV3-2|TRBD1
CASSPPGQTYEQYF
TGTGCCAGCAGCCCTCCGGGACAGACCTACGAGCAGTACTTC
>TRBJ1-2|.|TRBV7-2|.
CASSSRVNYGYTF
TGTGCCAGCAGCTCCAGGGTAAACTATGGCTACACCTTC
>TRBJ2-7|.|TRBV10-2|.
CASSQGTYEQYF
TGCGCCAGCAGCCAAGGGACTTACGAGCAGTACTTC
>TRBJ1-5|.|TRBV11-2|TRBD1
CASSLSTGQNQPQHF
TGTGCCAGCAGCTTGTCGACAGGGCAAAATCAGCCCCAGCATTTT
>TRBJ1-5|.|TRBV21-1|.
CASSKWGGRQPQHF
TGTGCCAGCAGCAAATGGGGAGGACGGCAGCCCCAGCATTTT
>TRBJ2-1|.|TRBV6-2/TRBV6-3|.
CASSDRTVLYNEQFF
TGTGCCAGCAGTGATAGGACAGTTCTATACAATGAGCAGTTCTTC
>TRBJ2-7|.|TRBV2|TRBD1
CASSGTGGYEQYF
TGTGCCAGTTCCGGGACAGGGGGCTACGAGCAGTACTTC
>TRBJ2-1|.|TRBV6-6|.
CASSQMLQGWNEQFF
TGTGCCAGCAGTCAGATGTTACAGGGTTGGAATGAGCAGTTCTTC
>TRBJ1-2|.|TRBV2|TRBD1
CASSPSDRGLNYGYTF
TGTGCCAGCAGCCCATCGGACAGGGGACTAAATTATGGCTACACCTTC
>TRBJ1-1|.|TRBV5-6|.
CASSLRPGNTEAFF
TGTGCCAGCAGCTTGAGACCGGGAAACACTGAAGCTTTCTTT
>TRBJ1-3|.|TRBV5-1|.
CASSLFETGHSGNTIYF
TGCGCCAGCAGCTTGTTCGAGACAGGACACTCTGGAAACACCATATATTTT
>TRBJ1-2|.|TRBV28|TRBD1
CASSFSGQGAYGYTF
TGTGCCAGCAGTTTTAGCGGACAGGGGGCCTATGGCTACACCTTC
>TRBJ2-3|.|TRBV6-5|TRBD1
CASSYRDRGYTQYF
TGTGCCAGCAGTTACCGCGACAGGGGATATACGCAGTATTTT
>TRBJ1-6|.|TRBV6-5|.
CASTQARGLGSPLHF
TGTGCCAGCACCCAAGCCCGGGGTCTCGGATCACCCCTCCACTTT
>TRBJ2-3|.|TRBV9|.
CASSVDSSTDTQYF
TGTGCCAGCAGCGTAGATAGCAGCACAGATACGCAGTATTTT
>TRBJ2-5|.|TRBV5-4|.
CASSLGGGRGQETQYF
TGTGCCAGCAGCTTGGGCGGGGGCAGGGGCCAAGAGACCCAGTACTTC
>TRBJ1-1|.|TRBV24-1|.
CATSVGRGSFF
.
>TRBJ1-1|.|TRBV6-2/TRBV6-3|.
CASSQGFTEAFF
TGTGCCAGCAGTCAGGGGTTCACTGAAGCTTTCTTT
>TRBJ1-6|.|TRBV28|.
CASLAGLNSPLHF
TGTGCCAGCCTGGCGGGGCTTAATTCACCCCTCCACTTT
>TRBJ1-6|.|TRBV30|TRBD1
CAWSDPTGIWSPLHF
TGTGCCTGGAGTGACCCGACAGGGATATGGTCACCCCTCCACTTT
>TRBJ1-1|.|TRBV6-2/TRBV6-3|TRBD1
CASSYPRQGLNTEAFF
TGTGCCAGCAGTTACCCCCGACAGGGCTTGAACACTGAAGCTTTCTTT
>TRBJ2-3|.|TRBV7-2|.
CATRGGIDVDTQYF
TGTGCCACAAGGGGGGGGATCGACGTAGATACGCAGTATTTT
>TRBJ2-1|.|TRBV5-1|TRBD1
CASSSGTGGLYNEQFF
TGCGCCAGCAGCTCCGGGACAGGGGGCCTATACAATGAGCAGTTCTTC
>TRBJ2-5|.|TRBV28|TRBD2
CASSLQREVGSAQYF
TGTGCCAGCAGTTTACAGCGGGAGGTGGGATCGGCCCAGTACTTC
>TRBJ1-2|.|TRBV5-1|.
CASSLQGNYGYTF
TGCGCCAGCAGCTTGCAGGGGAACTATGGCTACACCTTC
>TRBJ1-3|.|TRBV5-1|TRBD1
CASSSRTGSVSGNTIYF
TGCGCCAGCAGCTCCAGGACAGGGAGTGTCTCTGGAAACACCATATATTTT
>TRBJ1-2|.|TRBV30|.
CAHGPGGGQYGYTF
TGTGCCCACGGACCCGGAGGTGGCCAATATGGCTACACCTTC
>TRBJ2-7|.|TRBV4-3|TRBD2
CASSQEYSGSHEQYF
TGCGCCAGCAGCCAAGAATACAGCGGGAGCCACGAGCAGTACTTC
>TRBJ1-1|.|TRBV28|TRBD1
CASRPGQGVDTEAFF
TGTGCCAGCCGACCGGGACAGGGGGTGGACACTGAAGCTTTCTTT
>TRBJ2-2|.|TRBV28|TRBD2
CASSLLALRGAGELFF
TGTGCCAGCAGTTTATTGGCCTTACGGGGGGCCGGGGAGCTGTTTTTT
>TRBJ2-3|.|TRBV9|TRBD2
CASSVVPSGGGTDTQYF
TGTGCCAGCAGCGTAGTCCCTAGCGGGGGGGGCACAGATACGCAGTATTTT